Listed below are T cell receptor beta chains from one sample, sequenced in a study of cytomegalovirus exposure and HLA in healthy donors. TCRdb's table, derived via immunoSEQ multiplex PCR, lists solely in-frame clones and lacks some. The top ten clones hold approximately 0.36% of a sample with about 210,000 clones, 75% to 85% of them seen once. Sequenced input: PBMCs. Receptors originate from a male donor in good health and CMV-seropositive. Both conserved end residues are part of each CDR3. A D gene is named only where the DNA matches it firmly. The listing skips clone size in some rows; elsewhere it reads once, few, many or a size class.

CDR3nt: TGCGCCAGCAGCACTCTATCCGGGACTACAGGCAATGAGCAGTTCTTC; CDR3aa: CASSTLSGTTGNEQFF; abundance: few; d_gene: TRBD2; j_gene: TRBJ2-1; v_gene: TRBV4-3
CDR3nt: TGTGCCAGCAGTCTCAGTTTCGGGGGAGAGTTGTATGGCTACACCTTC; CDR3aa: CASSLSFGGELYGYTF; abundance: NA; d_gene: NA; j_gene: TRBJ1-2; v_gene: TRBV6-4
CDR3nt: TGTGCCAGCAGCGTAAGAACCGGGACAGGGAGCTACGAGCAGTACTTC; CDR3aa: CASSVRTGTGSYEQYF; abundance: NA; d_gene: TRBD1; j_gene: TRBJ2-7; v_gene: TRBV9
CDR3nt: TGTGCCAGCACGAGACAGGGGGAGGCAGATACGCAGTATTTT; CDR3aa: CASTRQGEADTQYF; abundance: NA; d_gene: TRBD1; j_gene: TRBJ2-3; v_gene: TRBV2
CDR3nt: TGTGCCAGCAGTTTAACAGGGGTCATGAACACTGAAGCTTTCTTT; CDR3aa: CASSLTGVMNTEAFF; abundance: NA; d_gene: TRBD1; j_gene: TRBJ1-1; v_gene: TRBV27
CDR3nt: TGTGCCATCAAAGAGGGCGCGGTCACTGAAGCTTTCTTT; CDR3aa: CAIKEGAVTEAFF; abundance: NA; d_gene: NA; j_gene: TRBJ1-1; v_gene: TRBV10-3
CDR3nt: TGTGCCAGCAGCTCAAGGGGCTACGAGCAGTACTTC; CDR3aa: CASSSRGYEQYF; abundance: NA; d_gene: NA; j_gene: TRBJ2-7; v_gene: TRBV11-2
CDR3nt: TGTGCCAGCAGCCCGCGGGAATACAGTCCCTCCTTCTCCAATCAGCCCCAGCATTTT; CDR3aa: CASSPREYSPSFSNQPQHF; abundance: NA; d_gene: NA; j_gene: TRBJ1-5; v_gene: TRBV7-8
CDR3nt: TGTGCCAGCAGCGTAGAGTGGTACAGGGGATCATCGAACACCGGGGAGCTGTTTTTT; CDR3aa: CASSVEWYRGSSNTGELFF; abundance: NA; d_gene: TRBD1; j_gene: TRBJ2-2; v_gene: TRBV9
CDR3nt: TGTGCCAGCAGCCCCGCAGGGTTGCATGAAAAACTGTTTTTT; CDR3aa: CASSPAGLHEKLFF; abundance: NA; d_gene: NA; j_gene: TRBJ1-4; v_gene: TRBV9
CDR3nt: TGTGCCTGGGGGGGGATAGTCTTGAGCACAGATACGCAGTATTTT; CDR3aa: CAWGGIVLSTDTQYF; abundance: NA; d_gene: NA; j_gene: TRBJ2-3; v_gene: TRBV30
CDR3nt: TGTGCCAGCTCACCCCAGGAGGGCCACAATGAGCAGTTCTTC; CDR3aa: CASSPQEGHNEQFF; abundance: NA; d_gene: NA; j_gene: TRBJ2-1; v_gene: TRBV18
CDR3nt: TGTGCCAGCAGCGGGAGCGGGGGATTCAGCACAGATACGCAGTATTTT; CDR3aa: CASSGSGGFSTDTQYF; abundance: NA; d_gene: TRBD2; j_gene: TRBJ2-3; v_gene: TRBV5-5
CDR3nt: TGCGCCAGCAGTGGGGGGGCCGGGGAGACCCAGTACTTC; CDR3aa: CASSGGAGETQYF; abundance: NA; d_gene: NA; j_gene: TRBJ2-5; v_gene: TRBV5-1
CDR3nt: TGTGCCAGCAGCTTAACAGGGGGCCCCGGGGAGCTGTTTTTT; CDR3aa: CASSLTGGPGELFF; abundance: NA; d_gene: TRBD1; j_gene: TRBJ2-2; v_gene: TRBV7-2
CDR3nt: TGTGCCAGCAGCCAGACAGTAGGCTATGGCTACACCTTC; CDR3aa: CASSQTVGYGYTF; abundance: NA; d_gene: NA; j_gene: TRBJ1-2; v_gene: TRBV6-6
CDR3nt: TGTGCCAGTAGTATCCCAGGGAATGAGCAGTTCTTC; CDR3aa: CASSIPGNEQFF; abundance: NA; d_gene: NA; j_gene: TRBJ2-1; v_gene: TRBV19
CDR3nt: TGTGCCAGTAGTTCCGGACTAGCGGGGGCCAGAGGAGATGAGCAGTTCTTC; CDR3aa: CASSSGLAGARGDEQFF; abundance: NA; d_gene: TRBD2; j_gene: TRBJ2-1; v_gene: TRBV19
CDR3nt: TGTGCCAGTAGCCCTGGACGGGGCCGGGGGAAGCAGTTCTTC; CDR3aa: CASSPGRGRGKQFF; abundance: NA; d_gene: NA; j_gene: TRBJ2-1; v_gene: TRBV19
CDR3nt: TGTGCCAGCAGCACCCGACAGGGGTTTGGCTCCTATAATTCACCCCTCCACTTT; CDR3aa: CASSTRQGFGSYNSPLHF; abundance: NA; d_gene: TRBD1; j_gene: TRBJ1-6; v_gene: TRBV14
CDR3nt: TGTGCCAGCTCACCCAGGGTGACTAGTGGATGGCAAGAGACCCAGTACTTC; CDR3aa: CASSPRVTSGWQETQYF; abundance: NA; d_gene: NA; j_gene: TRBJ2-5; v_gene: TRBV18
CDR3nt: TGTGCCAGCAGTTTATTACAGGTGGACGAGCAGTACTTC; CDR3aa: CASSLLQVDEQYF; abundance: NA; d_gene: NA; j_gene: TRBJ2-7; v_gene: TRBV28
CDR3nt: TGTGCCAGCTCCCCCGGGGGGGAGAACACTGAAGCTTTCTTT; CDR3aa: CASSPGGENTEAFF; abundance: NA; d_gene: NA; j_gene: TRBJ1-1; v_gene: TRBV5-5
CDR3nt: TGTGCCAGCAGCTCACCGGGACAGGGTTATGGCTACACCTTC; CDR3aa: CASSSPGQGYGYTF; abundance: NA; d_gene: TRBD1; j_gene: TRBJ1-2; v_gene: TRBV11-1
CDR3nt: TGTGCCAGCAGCCAAGATCCAGAGGGTCCCTACAATGAGCAGTTCTTC; CDR3aa: CASSQDPEGPYNEQFF; abundance: NA; d_gene: NA; j_gene: TRBJ2-1; v_gene: TRBV4-2
CDR3nt: TGTGCCAGCTCACCCTCGGTGGTGGAGGGAAACACCATATATTTT; CDR3aa: CASSPSVVEGNTIYF; abundance: NA; d_gene: NA; j_gene: TRBJ1-3; v_gene: TRBV18
CDR3nt: TGTGCCAGCAGTGTCCAGGGGTTAGATACGCAGTATTTT; CDR3aa: CASSVQGLDTQYF; abundance: NA; d_gene: NA; j_gene: TRBJ2-3; v_gene: TRBV6-1
CDR3nt: TGTGCCAGCAGCCTAACTTCGGGGGGGGGCACAGATACGCAGTATTTT; CDR3aa: CASSLTSGGGTDTQYF; abundance: NA; d_gene: TRBD2; j_gene: TRBJ2-3; v_gene: TRBV7-2
CDR3nt: TGTGCCAGCAGTTCCGGGGGGGCGACAGATACGCAGTATTTT; CDR3aa: CASSSGGATDTQYF; abundance: few; d_gene: TRBD2; j_gene: TRBJ2-3; v_gene: TRBV6-1
CDR3nt: TGTGCCAGCAGCCCCACCCCCGGGACTAGCGGGAGGGGAAGGGTTGACGAGCAGTACTTC; CDR3aa: CASSPTPGTSGRGRVDEQYF; abundance: once; d_gene: TRBD2; j_gene: TRBJ2-7; v_gene: TRBV28
CDR3nt: TGTGCCAGCAGCTCGACTGACCCTCTTAGCAATCAGCCCCAGCATTTT; CDR3aa: CASSSTDPLSNQPQHF; abundance: NA; d_gene: NA; j_gene: TRBJ1-5; v_gene: TRBV7-9
CDR3nt: TGTGCCCGCAGTTCAGGGGCCCGGACAGGTATATACGAGCAGTACTTC; CDR3aa: CARSSGARTGIYEQYF; abundance: NA; d_gene: TRBD1; j_gene: TRBJ2-7; v_gene: TRBV27
CDR3nt: TGTGCCAGCAGAAAGGACAGCCCCTACAATGAGCAGTTCTTC; CDR3aa: CASRKDSPYNEQFF; abundance: NA; d_gene: NA; j_gene: TRBJ2-1; v_gene: TRBV21-1
CDR3nt: TGTGCCAGCAGCTTAGAGGGACAGTGGGCTTTCTTT; CDR3aa: CASSLEGQWAFF; abundance: NA; d_gene: TRBD1; j_gene: TRBJ1-1; v_gene: TRBV13
CDR3nt: TGTGCCAGCAGCCCCCAACCTAGCGGGGCTTCCTACGAGCAGTACTTC; CDR3aa: CASSPQPSGASYEQYF; abundance: NA; d_gene: TRBD2; j_gene: TRBJ2-7; v_gene: TRBV4-2
CDR3nt: TGTGCCAGCAGCTTTTACGGAGCGGGGGGTGGCACAGATACGCAGTATTTT; CDR3aa: CASSFYGAGGGTDTQYF; abundance: NA; d_gene: TRBD2; j_gene: TRBJ2-3; v_gene: TRBV11-2
CDR3nt: TGTGCCAGCAGTGGCCAGGGGGGTCTTAATGAAAAACTGTTTTTT; CDR3aa: CASSGQGGLNEKLFF; abundance: NA; d_gene: TRBD1; j_gene: TRBJ1-4; v_gene: TRBV6-1
CDR3nt: TGTGCCAGCACCCTCGGGACTCCTCCTCTCCAAGAGACCCAGTACTTC; CDR3aa: CASTLGTPPLQETQYF; abundance: NA; d_gene: NA; j_gene: TRBJ2-5; v_gene: TRBV28
CDR3nt: TGTGCCAGCAGCTTAGCCGGCAGGGGGTACGAGCAGTACTTC; CDR3aa: CASSLAGRGYEQYF; abundance: NA; d_gene: TRBD1; j_gene: TRBJ2-7; v_gene: TRBV7-2
CDR3nt: TGTGCCAGCAGTGACTATCAGCCCCAGCATTTT; CDR3aa: CASSDYQPQHF; abundance: NA; d_gene: NA; j_gene: TRBJ1-5; v_gene: TRBV28
CDR3nt: TGTGCCAGCAGTTTAGCGGGAGTGGCTACGCAGTATTTT; CDR3aa: CASSLAGVATQYF; abundance: few; d_gene: TRBD2; j_gene: TRBJ2-3; v_gene: TRBV27
CDR3nt: TGCAGCGGTATAGCGGGAGTCGGCTACGAGCAGTACTTC; CDR3aa: CSGIAGVGYEQYF; abundance: few; d_gene: TRBD2; j_gene: TRBJ2-7; v_gene: TRBV29-1
CDR3nt: TGTGCCAGCAGCTACCATATCGGAGGGCACACTGAAGCTTTCTTT; CDR3aa: CASSYHIGGHTEAFF; abundance: NA; d_gene: NA; j_gene: TRBJ1-1; v_gene: TRBV7-2
CDR3nt: TGCGCCAGCAGCCGGGGGAGGGACTACGAGCAGTACTTC; CDR3aa: CASSRGRDYEQYF; abundance: NA; d_gene: TRBD2; j_gene: TRBJ2-7; v_gene: TRBV4-3
CDR3nt: TGCGCCAGCAGCCCTGGGACAGTCTACAATGAGCAGTTCTTC; CDR3aa: CASSPGTVYNEQFF; abundance: NA; d_gene: TRBD1; j_gene: TRBJ2-1; v_gene: TRBV5-1
CDR3nt: TGTGCCAGCAGGTCCTTTGACAGCCACTATGGCTACACCTTC; CDR3aa: CASRSFDSHYGYTF; abundance: NA; d_gene: NA; j_gene: TRBJ1-2; v_gene: TRBV9
CDR3nt: TGTGCTAGCAGCTTAGGACTATCGACAGATACGCAGTATTTT; CDR3aa: CASSLGLSTDTQYF; abundance: NA; d_gene: NA; j_gene: TRBJ2-3; v_gene: TRBV7-7
CDR3nt: TGTGCCAGCAGACAGACAGTGATTTTCAATGAGCAGTTCTTC; CDR3aa: CASRQTVIFNEQFF; abundance: NA; d_gene: NA; j_gene: TRBJ2-1; v_gene: TRBV7-2
CDR3nt: TGCGCCAGCAGCTACACCGGGACACTGGGGAATGGCTACACCTTC; CDR3aa: CASSYTGTLGNGYTF; abundance: NA; d_gene: NA; j_gene: TRBJ1-2; v_gene: TRBV5-1
CDR3nt: TGTGCCAGCTCACAGGATAGCGGGGTCTACGAGCAGTACTTC; CDR3aa: CASSQDSGVYEQYF; abundance: NA; d_gene: TRBD2; j_gene: TRBJ2-7; v_gene: TRBV18
CDR3nt: TGTGCCAGCAGAGGGGGCAGAGCAAATTCACCCCTCCACTTT; CDR3aa: CASRGGRANSPLHF; abundance: NA; d_gene: TRBD1; j_gene: TRBJ1-6; v_gene: TRBV28
CDR3nt: TGTGCCTGGGGGGGGTCTGGTCGGGGTGAAAAACTGTTTTTT; CDR3aa: CAWGGSGRGEKLFF; abundance: NA; d_gene: NA; j_gene: TRBJ1-4; v_gene: TRBV30
CDR3nt: TGTGCCAGCAGCCCCCGGACAGGGAGAAGTAATTCACCCCTCCACTTT; CDR3aa: CASSPRTGRSNSPLHF; abundance: NA; d_gene: NA; j_gene: TRBJ1-6; v_gene: TRBV21-1
CDR3nt: TGCAGCGTTGGAGGGGCGGGGGGCGTTGAGCAGTTCTTC; CDR3aa: CSVGGAGGVEQFF; abundance: few; d_gene: TRBD2; j_gene: TRBJ2-1; v_gene: TRBV29-1
CDR3nt: TGTGCCAGCCGGGGGGGGATTCAAGAGCAGTACTTC; CDR3aa: CASRGGIQEQYF; abundance: NA; d_gene: TRBD2; j_gene: TRBJ2-7; v_gene: TRBV2
CDR3nt: TGTGCCAGCAGCTTGGCGCAGGGGTCTTTATACGAGCAGTACTTC; CDR3aa: CASSLAQGSLYEQYF; abundance: NA; d_gene: NA; j_gene: TRBJ2-7; v_gene: TRBV5-6
CDR3nt: TGTGCCAGCAAAAGAGTACTGGATACGCAGTATTTT; CDR3aa: CASKRVLDTQYF; abundance: once; d_gene: NA; j_gene: TRBJ2-3; v_gene: TRBV2